This TCR beta chain stems from a study of T-cell memory formation after mild COVID-19. V was cut by 4 bases and J by 5 bases, with 15 bases left in between. CDR1 is SGHRS and CDR2 is YFSETQ in the germline V gene. The CDR3 runs to 14 residues. TCRdb called the 5' RACE reads again in MiXCR, with one record for every CDR3 protein. The sample contains about 310,000 distinct CDR3 sequences, 15% of which appear only once. This clonotype has only a few counts. This receptor was identified in a man between 18 and 35 years old who had mild COVID-19 (a few samples of this study predate the infection). Cell type and time point are not known. Sequencing input: PBMCs or a T cell subset sorted from them (not recorded which). The chain employs TRBV5-1 and TRBJ2-5; D is uncertain. CDR3 sequence: CASSTGPGAETQYF. In nucleotides, the CDR3 is TGCGCCAGCAGCACGGGCCCCGGCGCGGAGACCCAGTACTTC.